Listed below are T cell receptor beta chains from one sample, sequenced in a study of blood T cell repertoires in COVID-19. Sequenced by immunoSEQ multiplex PCR; TCRdb stores in-frame clones only, minus some. The table includes 110,000 or so clones, around 85% detected once. Source material: peripheral blood. Receptor source: a man aged 50 or older with acute or convalescent COVID-19. The CDR3 runs from the conserved cysteine through the conserved F or W.

j_gene,v_gene,len,CDR3aa
TRBJ1-2,TRBV4-1,15,CASSQDRGVTYGYTF
TRBJ2-3,TRBV19,15,CASKGGDSYTDTQYF
TRBJ2-2,TRBV4-1,15,CASSHTGDGNGELFF
TRBJ2-7,TRBV10-1,18,CASSEPRGDRTKANEQYF
TRBJ1-3,TRBV5-1,16,CASSLVPWPSGNTIYF
TRBJ2-1,TRBV11-2,14,CASSSRQGRNEQFF
TRBJ2-5,TRBV2,14,CASSLDRGRETQYF
TRBJ2-5,TRBV5-6,14,CASSPGPGQETQYF
TRBJ1-5,TRBV30,14,CAWSDHTSNQPQHF
TRBJ2-7,TRBV20-1,14,CSASRSGRVYEQYF
TRBJ2-1,TRBV10-3,16,CAISDAGGAFYNEQFF
TRBJ2-2,TRBV27,9,CASNYRLFF
TRBJ1-4,TRBV9,19,CASSPRDGKGDRVGEKLFF
TRBJ1-1,TRBV11-2,14,CASSLAGEVPEAFF
TRBJ2-1,TRBV2,15,CASSEGAGNYNEQFF
TRBJ1-1,TRBV5-1,13,CASREKESTEAFF
TRBJ2-1,TRBV19,15,CASSPLTSSYNEQFF
TRBJ2-2,TRBV10-3,15,CAISEGGEYTGELFF
TRBJ2-2,TRBV4-2,16,CASSQDGDRPTGELFF
TRBJ2-2,TRBV5-6,16,CASSLVAGGNTGELFF
TRBJ1-4,TRBV15,16,CATSNTPGQGNEKLFF
TRBJ1-2,TRBV9,15,CASSVVPGGGYGYTF
TRBJ1-5,TRBV28,12,CASSPPRGPQHF
TRBJ2-3,TRBV10-3,14,CAIKTSGSTDTQYF
TRBJ2-3,TRBV7-6,19,CASSLDASGGAGVVDTQYF
TRBJ1-4,TRBV18,14,CASSPSTGQEKLFF
TRBJ2-2,TRBV4-2,14,CASSPRGRFGELFF
TRBJ2-3,TRBV4-1,14,CASTTGGLTDTQYF
TRBJ1-6,TRBV2,14,CASSEDRGVSPLHF
TRBJ2-7,TRBV19,15,CASSLFGTVSYEQYF
TRBJ1-3,TRBV12-5,16,CASGIGQGVSGNTIYF
TRBJ2-1,TRBV9,15,CASSIRLAGANEQFF
TRBJ2-7,TRBV3-1/TRBV3-2,14,CASSHAGGRTEQYF
TRBJ2-5,TRBV11-1,15,CASSLAGSIEETQYF
TRBJ1-4,TRBV6-4,17,CASSDTHRRATNEKLFF
TRBJ2-7,TRBV24-1,15,CATSEAGGGVYEQYF
TRBJ2-7,TRBV28,15,CASSSQGWGSYEQYF
TRBJ1-5,TRBV7-8,13,CASSQGQHQPQHF
TRBJ2-5,TRBV2,14,CASRLTSVPETQYF
TRBJ2-7,TRBV29-1,13,CSVEGRNSYEQYF
TRBJ2-3,TRBV3-1/TRBV3-2,13,CASSQEGRDTQYF
TRBJ1-1,TRBV23-1,11,CACSKNTEAFF
TRBJ2-1,TRBV5-1,16,CASSLATSGVMNEQFF
TRBJ1-6,TRBV5-4,16,CASSLWGLGSDSPLHF
TRBJ2-1,TRBV5-4,16,CASSPGVSGGIPEQFF
TRBJ2-7,TRBV9,14,CASSVGDSSYEQYF
TRBJ2-1,TRBV19,17,CASSILGKTSRYNEQFF
TRBJ2-7,TRBV27,14,CASSLGLVAYEQYF
TRBJ2-3,TRBV6-5,14,CASRPGGLTDTQYF
TRBJ1-1,TRBV6-6,13,CASRHQRDTEAFF
TRBJ1-5,TRBV27,15,CASSLSGTGNQPQHF
TRBJ1-1,TRBV7-3,14,CASSTRGSATEAFF